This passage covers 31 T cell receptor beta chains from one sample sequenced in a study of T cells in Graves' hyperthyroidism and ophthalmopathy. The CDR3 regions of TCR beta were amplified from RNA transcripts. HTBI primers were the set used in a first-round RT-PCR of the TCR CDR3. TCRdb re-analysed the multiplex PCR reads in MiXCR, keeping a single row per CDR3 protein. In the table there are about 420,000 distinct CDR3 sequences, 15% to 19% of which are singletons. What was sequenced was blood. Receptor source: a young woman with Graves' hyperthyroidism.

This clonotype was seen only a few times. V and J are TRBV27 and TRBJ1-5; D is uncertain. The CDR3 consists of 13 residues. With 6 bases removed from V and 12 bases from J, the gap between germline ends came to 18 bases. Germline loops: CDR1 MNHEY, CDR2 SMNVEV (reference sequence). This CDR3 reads CASSPTQAGHQHF. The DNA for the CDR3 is TGTGCCAGCAGCCCTACTCAAGCCGGGCACCAGCATTTT.

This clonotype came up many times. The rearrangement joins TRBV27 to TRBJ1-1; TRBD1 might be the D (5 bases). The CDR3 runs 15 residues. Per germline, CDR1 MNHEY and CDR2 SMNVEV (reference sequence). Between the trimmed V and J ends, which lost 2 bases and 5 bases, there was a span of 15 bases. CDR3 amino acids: CASSLRGGMWTEAFF. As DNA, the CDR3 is TGTGCCAGCAGTTTAAGGGGAGGGATGTGGACTGAAGCTTTCTTT.

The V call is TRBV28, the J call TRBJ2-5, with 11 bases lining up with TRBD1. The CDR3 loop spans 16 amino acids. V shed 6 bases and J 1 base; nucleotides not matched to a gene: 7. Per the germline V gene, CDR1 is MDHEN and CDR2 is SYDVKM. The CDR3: CASSKDGTGGQETQYF. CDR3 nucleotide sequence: TGTGCCAGCAGCAAAGACGGGACAGGGGGCCAAGAGACCCAGTACTTC.

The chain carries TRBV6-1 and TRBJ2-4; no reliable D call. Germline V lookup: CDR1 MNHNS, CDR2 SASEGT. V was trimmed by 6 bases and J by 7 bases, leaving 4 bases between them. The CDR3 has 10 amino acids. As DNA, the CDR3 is TGTGCCAGCAGAGGGAACATTCAGTACTTC. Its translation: CASRGNIQYF.

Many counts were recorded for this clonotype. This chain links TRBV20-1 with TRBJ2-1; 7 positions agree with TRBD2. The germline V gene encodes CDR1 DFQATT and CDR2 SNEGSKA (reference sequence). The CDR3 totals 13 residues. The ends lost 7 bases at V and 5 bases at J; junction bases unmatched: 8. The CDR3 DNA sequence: TGCAGTGGAGGACTAGTCAGCCACAATGAGCAGTTCTTC. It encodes CSGGLVSHNEQFF.

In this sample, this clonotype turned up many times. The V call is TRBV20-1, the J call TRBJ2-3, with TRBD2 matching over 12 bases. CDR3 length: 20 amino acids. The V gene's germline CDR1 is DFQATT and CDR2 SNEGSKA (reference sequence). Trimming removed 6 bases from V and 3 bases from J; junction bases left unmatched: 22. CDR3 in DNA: TGCAGTGCCGAAGGGGGCCCTAGCGGGAGGGCCAGAGGAAAAACAGATACGCAGTATTTT. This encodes CSAEGGPSGRARGKTDTQYF.

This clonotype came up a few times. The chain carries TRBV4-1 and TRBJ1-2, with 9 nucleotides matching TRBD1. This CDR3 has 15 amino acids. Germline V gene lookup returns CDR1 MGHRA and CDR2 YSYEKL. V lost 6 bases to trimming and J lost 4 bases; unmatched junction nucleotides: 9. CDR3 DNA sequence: TGCGCCAGCAGTCAGACAGGGGGAATTATCTATGGCTACACCTTC. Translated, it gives CASSQTGGIIYGYTF.

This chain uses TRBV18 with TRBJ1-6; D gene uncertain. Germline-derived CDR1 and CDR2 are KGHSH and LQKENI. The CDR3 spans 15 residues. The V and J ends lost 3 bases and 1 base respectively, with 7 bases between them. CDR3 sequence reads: CASSPLPSYNSPLHF. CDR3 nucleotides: TGTGCCAGCTCACCCCTTCCTTCCTATAATTCACCCCTCCACTTT.

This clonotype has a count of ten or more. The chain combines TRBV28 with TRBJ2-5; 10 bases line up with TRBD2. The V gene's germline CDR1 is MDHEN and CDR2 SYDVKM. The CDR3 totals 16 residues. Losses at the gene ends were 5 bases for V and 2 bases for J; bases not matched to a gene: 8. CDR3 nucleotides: TGTGCCAGCAGTCAGGCACTAGCGGGAAATCAAGAGACCCAGTACTTC. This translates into CASSQALAGNQETQYF.

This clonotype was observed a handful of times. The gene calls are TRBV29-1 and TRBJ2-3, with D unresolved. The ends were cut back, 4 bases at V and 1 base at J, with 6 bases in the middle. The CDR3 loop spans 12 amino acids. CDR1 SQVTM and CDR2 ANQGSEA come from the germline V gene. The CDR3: CSVAKGTDTQYF. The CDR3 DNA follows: TGCAGCGTTGCCAAGGGCACAGATACGCAGTATTTT.

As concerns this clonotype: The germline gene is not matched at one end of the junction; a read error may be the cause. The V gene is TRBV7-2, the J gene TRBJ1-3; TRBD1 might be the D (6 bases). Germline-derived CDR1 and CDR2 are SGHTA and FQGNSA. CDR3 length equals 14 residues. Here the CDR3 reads CAGSLQGSGNTIYF. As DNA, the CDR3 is TGTGCCGGCAGCTTACAGGGCTCTGGAAACACCATATATTTT.

In DNA, the CDR3 is TGTGCCAGCAGCTCGACTAGCGTCGAGCAGTACTTC. Encoded protein: CASSSTSVEQYF. The rearrangement joins TRBV14 to TRBJ2-7; 8 bases align to TRBD2. With V trimmed by 5 bases and J by 6 bases, 3 bases remained unmatched. This CDR3 region has 12 residues. CDR1 is SGHDN, CDR2 FVKESK, per germline.

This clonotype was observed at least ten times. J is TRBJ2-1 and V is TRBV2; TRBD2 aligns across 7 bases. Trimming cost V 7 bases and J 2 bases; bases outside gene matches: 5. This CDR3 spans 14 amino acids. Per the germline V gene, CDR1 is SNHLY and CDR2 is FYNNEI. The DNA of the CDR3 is TGTGCCAGCAACCCTAGCGGTCCCTACAATGAGCAGTTCTTC. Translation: CASNPSGPYNEQFF.

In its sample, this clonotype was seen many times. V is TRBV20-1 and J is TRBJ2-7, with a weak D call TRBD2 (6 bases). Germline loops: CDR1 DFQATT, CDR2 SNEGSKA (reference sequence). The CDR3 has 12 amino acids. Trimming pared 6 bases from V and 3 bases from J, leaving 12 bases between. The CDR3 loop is CSALGLNYEQYF. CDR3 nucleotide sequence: TGCAGTGCCCTGGGACTCAACTACGAGCAGTACTTC.

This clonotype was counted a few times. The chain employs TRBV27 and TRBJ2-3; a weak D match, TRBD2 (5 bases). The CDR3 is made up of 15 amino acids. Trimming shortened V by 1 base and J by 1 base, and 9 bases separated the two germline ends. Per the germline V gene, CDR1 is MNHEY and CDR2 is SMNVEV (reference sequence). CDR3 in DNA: TGTGCCAGCAGTTTATTCCTAGCTCGCACAGATACGCAGTATTTT. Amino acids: CASSLFLARTDTQYF.

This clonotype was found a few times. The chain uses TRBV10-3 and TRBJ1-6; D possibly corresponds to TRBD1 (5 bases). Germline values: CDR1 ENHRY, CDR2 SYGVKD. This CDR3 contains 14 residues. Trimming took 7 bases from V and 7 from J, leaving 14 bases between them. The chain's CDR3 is CAITPDRGNSPLHF. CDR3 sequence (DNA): TGTGCCATCACCCCAGACAGAGGAAATTCACCCCTCCACTTT.

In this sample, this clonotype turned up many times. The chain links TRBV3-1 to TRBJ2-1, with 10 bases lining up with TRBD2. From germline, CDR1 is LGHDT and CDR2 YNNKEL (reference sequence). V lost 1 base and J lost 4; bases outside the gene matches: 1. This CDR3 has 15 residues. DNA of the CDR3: TGTGCCAGCAGCCAAGCACTAGCGGGATACAATGAGCAGTTCTTC. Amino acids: CASSQALAGYNEQFF.

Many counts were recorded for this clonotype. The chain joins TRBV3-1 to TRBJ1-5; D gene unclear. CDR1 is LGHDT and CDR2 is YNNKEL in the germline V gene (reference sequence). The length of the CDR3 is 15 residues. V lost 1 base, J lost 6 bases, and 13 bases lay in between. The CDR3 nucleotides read TGTGCCAGCAGCCAAGGAGGCTTTCTGGGTCAGCCCCAGCATTTT. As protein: CASSQGGFLGQPQHF. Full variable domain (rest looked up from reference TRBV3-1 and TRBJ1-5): DTAVSQTPKYLVTQMGNDKSIKCEQNLGHDTMYWYKQDSKKFLKIMFSYNNKELIINETVPNRFSPKSPDKAHLNLHINSLELGDSAVYFCASSQGGFLGQPQHFGDGTRLSIL.

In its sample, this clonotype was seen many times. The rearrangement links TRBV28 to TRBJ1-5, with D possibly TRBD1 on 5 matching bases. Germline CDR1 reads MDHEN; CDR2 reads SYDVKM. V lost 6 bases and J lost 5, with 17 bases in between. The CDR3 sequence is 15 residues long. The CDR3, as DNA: TGTGCCAGCAGCCCCTTTGAGGGGAACTATCAGCCCCAGCATTTT. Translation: CASSPFEGNYQPQHF.

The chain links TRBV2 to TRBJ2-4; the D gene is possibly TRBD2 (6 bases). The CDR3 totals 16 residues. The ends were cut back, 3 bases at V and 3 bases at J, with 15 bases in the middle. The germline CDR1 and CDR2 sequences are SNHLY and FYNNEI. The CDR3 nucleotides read TGTGCCAGCAGTGAGCTCGGCGGGACCGGCAAAAACATTCAGTACTTC. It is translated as CASSELGGTGKNIQYF.

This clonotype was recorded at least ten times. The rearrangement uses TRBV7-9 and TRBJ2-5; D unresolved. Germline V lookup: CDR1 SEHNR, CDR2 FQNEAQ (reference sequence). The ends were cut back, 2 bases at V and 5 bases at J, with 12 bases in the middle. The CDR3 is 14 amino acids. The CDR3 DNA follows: TGTGCCAGCAGCTTACGCAGCACCCCGGAGACCCAGTACTTC. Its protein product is CASSLRSTPETQYF.

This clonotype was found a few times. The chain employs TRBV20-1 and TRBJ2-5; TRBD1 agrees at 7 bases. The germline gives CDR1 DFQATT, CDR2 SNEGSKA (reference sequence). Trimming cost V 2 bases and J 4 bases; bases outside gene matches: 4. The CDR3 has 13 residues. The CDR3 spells CSARYSGGETQYF. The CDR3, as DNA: TGCAGTGCTAGATATTCAGGGGGAGAGACCCAGTACTTC.

The CDR3: CASRTMTEQNIQYF. The DNA of the CDR3 is TGTGCCAGCAGGACTATGACAGAACAAAACATTCAGTACTTC. The rearrangement uses TRBV28 and TRBJ2-4; D possibly matches TRBD1 or TRBD2 (5 bases each). This CDR3 contains 14 residues. The germline V gene encodes CDR1 MDHEN and CDR2 SYDVKM. The ends were cut back, 6 bases at V and 5 bases at J, with 14 bases in the middle.

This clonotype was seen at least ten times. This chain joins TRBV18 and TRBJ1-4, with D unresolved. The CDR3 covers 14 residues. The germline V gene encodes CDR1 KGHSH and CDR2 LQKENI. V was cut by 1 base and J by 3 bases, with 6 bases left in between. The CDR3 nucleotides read TGTGCCAGCTCACCACTGCAAGCTAATGAAAAACTGTTTTTT. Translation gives CASSPLQANEKLFF.

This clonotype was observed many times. The CDR3 loop is CASSEELSGANVLTF. The CDR3 region has the DNA TGTGCCAGCAGTGAAGAACTCTCTGGGGCCAACGTCCTGACTTTC. The rearrangement links TRBV6-1 to TRBJ2-6; D is undetermined. The V end lost 1 base, the J end lost 0 bases, and 4 bases lay between the germline ends. The CDR3 is 15 amino acids. Germline-derived CDR1 and CDR2 are MNHNS and SASEGT.

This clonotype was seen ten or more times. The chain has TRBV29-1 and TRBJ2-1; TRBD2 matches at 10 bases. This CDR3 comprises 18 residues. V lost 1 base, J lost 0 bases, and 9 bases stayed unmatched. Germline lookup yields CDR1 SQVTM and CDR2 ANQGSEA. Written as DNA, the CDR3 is TGCAGCGTTGAAGGGCTAGCGGGGGCCGAGGGCTCCTACAATGAGCAGTTCTTC. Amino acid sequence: CSVEGLAGAEGSYNEQFF.

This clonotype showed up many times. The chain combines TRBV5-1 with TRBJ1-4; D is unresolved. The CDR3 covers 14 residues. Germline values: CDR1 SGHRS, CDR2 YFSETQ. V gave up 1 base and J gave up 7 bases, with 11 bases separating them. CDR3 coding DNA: TGCGCCAGCAGCTTGTCCAGGTTCGGTGAAAAACTGTTTTTT. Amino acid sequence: CASSLSRFGEKLFF.

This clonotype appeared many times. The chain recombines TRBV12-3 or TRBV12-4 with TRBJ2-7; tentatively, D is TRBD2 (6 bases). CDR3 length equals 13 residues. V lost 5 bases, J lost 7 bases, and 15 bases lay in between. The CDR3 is CASSPKGGVEQYF. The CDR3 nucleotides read TGTGCCAGCAGTCCCAAGGGAGGAGTGGAGCAGTACTTC.

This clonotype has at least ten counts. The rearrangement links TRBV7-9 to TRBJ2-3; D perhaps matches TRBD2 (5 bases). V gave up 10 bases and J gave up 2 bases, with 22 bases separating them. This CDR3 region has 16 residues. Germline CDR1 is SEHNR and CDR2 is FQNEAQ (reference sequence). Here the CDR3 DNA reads TGTGCCACCCGGGGAGTTTTCTGGCCGATCACAGATACGCAGTATTTT. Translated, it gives CATRGVFWPITDTQYF.

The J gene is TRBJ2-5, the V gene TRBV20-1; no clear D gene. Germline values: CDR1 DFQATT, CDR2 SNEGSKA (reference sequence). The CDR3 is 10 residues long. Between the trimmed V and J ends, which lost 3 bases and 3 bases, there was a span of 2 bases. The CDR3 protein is CSASEETQYF. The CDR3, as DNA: TGCAGTGCTAGCGAAGAGACCCAGTACTTC.

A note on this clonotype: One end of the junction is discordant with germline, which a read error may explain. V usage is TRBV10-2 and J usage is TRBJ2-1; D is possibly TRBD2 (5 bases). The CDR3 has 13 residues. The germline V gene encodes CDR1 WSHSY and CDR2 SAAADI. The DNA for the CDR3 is TGCGCCAGCCGTGAGGGCTCCTACAATGAGCAGTTCTTC. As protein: CASREGSYNEQFF.